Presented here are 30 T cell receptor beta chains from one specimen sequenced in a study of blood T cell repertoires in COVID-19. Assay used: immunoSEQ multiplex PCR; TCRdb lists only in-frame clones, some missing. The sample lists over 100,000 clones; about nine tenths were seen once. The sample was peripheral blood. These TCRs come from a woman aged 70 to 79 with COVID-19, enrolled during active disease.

This chain's CDR3 is CAWSTGLFRKSGNTIYF. The DNA for the CDR3 is TGTGCCTGGAGTACCGGACTATTCCGCAAATCCGGAAACACCATATATTTT. This chain uses TRBV30 with TRBJ1-3; D unresolved. Germline V gene sequence: CDR1 GTSNPN, CDR2 SVGIG (reference sequence). V gave up 2 bases and J gave up 4 bases, with 21 bases separating them. The CDR3 contains 17 residues.

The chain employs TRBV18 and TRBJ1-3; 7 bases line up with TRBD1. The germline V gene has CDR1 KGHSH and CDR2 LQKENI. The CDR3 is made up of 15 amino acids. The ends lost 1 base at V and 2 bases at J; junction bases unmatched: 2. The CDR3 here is CASSPQGATGNTIYF. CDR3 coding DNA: TGTGCCAGCTCACCACAGGGGGCGACTGGAAACACCATATATTTT. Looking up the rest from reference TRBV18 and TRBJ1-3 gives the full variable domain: NAGVMQNPRHLVRRRGQEARLRCSPMKGHSHVYWYRQLPEEGLKFMVYLQKENIIDESGMPKERFSAEFPKEGPSILRIQQVVRGDSAAYFCASSPQGATGNTIYFGEGSWLTVV.

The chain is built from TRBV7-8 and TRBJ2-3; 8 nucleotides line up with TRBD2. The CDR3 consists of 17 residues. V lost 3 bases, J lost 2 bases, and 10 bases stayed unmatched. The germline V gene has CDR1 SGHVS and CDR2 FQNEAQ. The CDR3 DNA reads TGTGCCAGCAGCTTCCCATCCACGGGGGGGAACACAGATACGCAGTATTTT. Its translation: CASSFPSTGGNTDTQYF.

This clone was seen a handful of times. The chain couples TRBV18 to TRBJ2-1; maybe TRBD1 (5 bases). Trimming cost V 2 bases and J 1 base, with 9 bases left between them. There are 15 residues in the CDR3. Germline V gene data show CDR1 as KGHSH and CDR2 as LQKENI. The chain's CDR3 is CASSPSTGSYNEQFF. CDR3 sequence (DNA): TGTGCCAGCTCACCAAGTACAGGATCCTACAATGAGCAGTTCTTC.

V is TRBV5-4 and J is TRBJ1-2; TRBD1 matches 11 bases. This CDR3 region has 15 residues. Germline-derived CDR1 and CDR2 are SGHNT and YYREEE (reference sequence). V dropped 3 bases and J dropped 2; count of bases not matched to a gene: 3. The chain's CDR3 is CASSWGTGGNYGYTF. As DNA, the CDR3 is TGTGCCAGCAGCTGGGGGACAGGGGGAAACTATGGCTACACCTTC. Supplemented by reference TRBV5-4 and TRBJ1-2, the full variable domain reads ETGVTQSPTHLIKTRGQQVTLRCSSQSGHNTVSWYQQALGQGPQFIFQYYREEENGRGNFPPRFSGLQFPNYSSELNVNALELDDSALYLCASSWGTGGNYGYTFGSGTRLTVV.

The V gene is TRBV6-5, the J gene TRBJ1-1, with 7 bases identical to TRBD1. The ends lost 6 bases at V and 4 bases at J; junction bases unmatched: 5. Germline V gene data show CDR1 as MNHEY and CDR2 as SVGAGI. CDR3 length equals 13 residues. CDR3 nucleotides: TGTGCCAGCAGCAGTACAGGGGTCACTGAAGCTTTCTTT. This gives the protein CASSSTGVTEAFF.

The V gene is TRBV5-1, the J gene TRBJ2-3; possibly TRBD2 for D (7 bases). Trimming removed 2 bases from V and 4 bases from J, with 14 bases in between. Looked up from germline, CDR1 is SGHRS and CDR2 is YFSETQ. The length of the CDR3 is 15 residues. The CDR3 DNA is TGCGCCAGCAGCTTTACGGGGGGCAGGGCAGATACGCAGTATTTT. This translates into CASSFTGGRADTQYF.

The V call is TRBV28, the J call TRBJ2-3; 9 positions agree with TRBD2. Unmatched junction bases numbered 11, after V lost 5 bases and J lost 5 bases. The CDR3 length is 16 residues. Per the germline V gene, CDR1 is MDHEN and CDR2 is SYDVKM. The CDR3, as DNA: TGTGCCAGCAGTCCCCTTCAGGCGGGGGGGCAAGATACGCAGTATTTT. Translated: CASSPLQAGGQDTQYF.

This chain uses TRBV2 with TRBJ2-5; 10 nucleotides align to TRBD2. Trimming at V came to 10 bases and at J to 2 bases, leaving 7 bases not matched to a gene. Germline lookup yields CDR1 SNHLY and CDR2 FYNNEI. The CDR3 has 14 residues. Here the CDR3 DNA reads TGTGCCATCAATAGCGGGGGGATACAAGAGACCCAGTACTTC. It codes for CAINSGGIQETQYF.

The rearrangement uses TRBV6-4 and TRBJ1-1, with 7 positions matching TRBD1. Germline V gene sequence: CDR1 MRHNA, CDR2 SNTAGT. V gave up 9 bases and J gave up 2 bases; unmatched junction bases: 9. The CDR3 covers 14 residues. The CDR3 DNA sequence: TGTGCCAGTAGAACCGGGACAGTTAACACTGAAGCTTTCTTT. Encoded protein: CASRTGTVNTEAFF.

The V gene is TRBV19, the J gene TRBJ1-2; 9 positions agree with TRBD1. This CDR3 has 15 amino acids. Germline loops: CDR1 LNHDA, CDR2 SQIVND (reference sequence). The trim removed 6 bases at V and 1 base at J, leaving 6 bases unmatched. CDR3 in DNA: TGTGCCAGTAGCTTCGGGACAGGGAGTAACTATGGCTACACCTTC. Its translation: CASSFGTGSNYGYTF.

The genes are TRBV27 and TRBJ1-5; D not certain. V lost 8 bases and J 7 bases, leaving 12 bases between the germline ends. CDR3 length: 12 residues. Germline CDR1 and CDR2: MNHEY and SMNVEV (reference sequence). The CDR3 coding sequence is TGTGCCAGCCGCGGGATGGGCCAGCCCCAGCATTTT. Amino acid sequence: CASRGMGQPQHF.

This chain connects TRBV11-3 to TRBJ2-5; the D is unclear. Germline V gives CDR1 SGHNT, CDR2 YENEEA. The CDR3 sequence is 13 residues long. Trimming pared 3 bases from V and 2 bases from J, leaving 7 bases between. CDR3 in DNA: TGTGCCAGCAGCTTGAACGGTCAAGAGACCCAGTACTTC. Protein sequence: CASSLNGQETQYF.

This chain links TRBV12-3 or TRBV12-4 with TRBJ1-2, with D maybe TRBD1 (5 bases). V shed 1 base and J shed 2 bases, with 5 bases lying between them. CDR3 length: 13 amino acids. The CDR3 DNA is TGTGCCAGCAGTTTAGAGGGGAACTATGGCTACACCTTC. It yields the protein CASSLEGNYGYTF.

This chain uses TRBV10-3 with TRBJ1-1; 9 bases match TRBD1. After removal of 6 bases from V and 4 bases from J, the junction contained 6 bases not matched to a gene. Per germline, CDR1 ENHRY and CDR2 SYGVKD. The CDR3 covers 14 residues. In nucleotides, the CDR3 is TGTGCCATCAGGAGGACAGGGGAAGGCACTGAAGCTTTCTTT. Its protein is CAIRRTGEGTEAFF.

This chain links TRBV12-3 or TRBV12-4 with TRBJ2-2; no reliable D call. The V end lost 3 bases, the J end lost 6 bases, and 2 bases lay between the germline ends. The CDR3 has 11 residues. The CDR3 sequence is CASSFAGELFF. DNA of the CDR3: TGTGCCAGCAGTTTCGCCGGGGAGCTGTTTTTT.

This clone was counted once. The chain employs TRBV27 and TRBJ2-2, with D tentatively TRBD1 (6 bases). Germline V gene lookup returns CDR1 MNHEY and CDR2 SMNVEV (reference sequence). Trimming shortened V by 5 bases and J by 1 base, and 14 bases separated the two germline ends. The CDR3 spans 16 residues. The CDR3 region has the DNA TGTGCCAGCAGTCCCCCGGACAGACAGAACACCGGGGAGCTGTTTTTT. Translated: CASSPPDRQNTGELFF.

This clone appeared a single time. The CDR3 is CSAGGRQPQHF. The CDR3 coding sequence is TGCAGTGCTGGCGGGCGGCAGCCCCAGCATTTT. The chain links TRBV20-1 to TRBJ1-5; D uncertain. With 5 bases removed from V and 7 bases from J, the gap between germline ends came to 9 bases. CDR1 DFQATT and CDR2 SNEGSKA come from the germline V gene (reference sequence). The CDR3 has 11 residues.

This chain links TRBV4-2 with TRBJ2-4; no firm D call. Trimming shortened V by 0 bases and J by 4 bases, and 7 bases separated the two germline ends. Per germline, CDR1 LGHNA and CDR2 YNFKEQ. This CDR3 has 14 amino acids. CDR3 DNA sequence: TGTGCCAGCAGCCAAGACTTCGGGAAAAACATTCAGTACTTC. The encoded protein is CASSQDFGKNIQYF.

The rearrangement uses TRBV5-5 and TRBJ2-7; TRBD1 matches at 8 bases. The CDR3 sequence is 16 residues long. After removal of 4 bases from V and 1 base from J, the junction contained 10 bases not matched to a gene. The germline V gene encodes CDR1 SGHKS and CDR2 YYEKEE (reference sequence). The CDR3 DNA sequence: TGTGCCAGCAGCGAAAGGACAGGGTGGTTATCCTACGAGCAGTACTTC. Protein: CASSERTGWLSYEQYF.

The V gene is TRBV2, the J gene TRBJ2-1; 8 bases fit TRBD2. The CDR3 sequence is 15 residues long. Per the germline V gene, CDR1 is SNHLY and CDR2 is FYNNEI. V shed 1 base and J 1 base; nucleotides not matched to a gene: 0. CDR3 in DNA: TGTGCCAGCAGTGAAGAGCGGGAGTCCTACAATGAGCAGTTCTTC. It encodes CASSEERESYNEQFF.

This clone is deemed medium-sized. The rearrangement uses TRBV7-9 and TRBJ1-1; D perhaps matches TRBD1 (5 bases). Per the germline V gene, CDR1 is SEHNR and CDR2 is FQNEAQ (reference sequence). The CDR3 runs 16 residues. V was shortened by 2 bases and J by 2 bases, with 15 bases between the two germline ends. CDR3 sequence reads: CASSLSRPTGNTEAFF. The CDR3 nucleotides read TGTGCCAGCAGCTTAAGCCGTCCTACAGGAAACACTGAAGCTTTCTTT.

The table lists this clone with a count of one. This chain's CDR3 is CATRGRGWYEQYF. The CDR3 nucleotides are TGTGCCACCCGGGGCAGGGGGTGGTACGAGCAGTACTTC. This chain joins TRBV28 and TRBJ2-7; 7 nucleotides agree with TRBD1. The CDR3 is made up of 13 amino acids. The junction had 10 bases not matched to a gene; V was cut back by 10 bases and J by 4 bases. CDR1 is MDHEN and CDR2 is SYDVKM in the germline V gene.

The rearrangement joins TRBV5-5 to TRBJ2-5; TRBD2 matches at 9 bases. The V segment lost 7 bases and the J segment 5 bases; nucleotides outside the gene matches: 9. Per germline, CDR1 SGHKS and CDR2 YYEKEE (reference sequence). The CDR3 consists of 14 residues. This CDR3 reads CASAVRGGSETQYF. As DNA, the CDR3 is TGTGCCAGCGCGGTGCGGGGGGGCTCGGAGACCCAGTACTTC.

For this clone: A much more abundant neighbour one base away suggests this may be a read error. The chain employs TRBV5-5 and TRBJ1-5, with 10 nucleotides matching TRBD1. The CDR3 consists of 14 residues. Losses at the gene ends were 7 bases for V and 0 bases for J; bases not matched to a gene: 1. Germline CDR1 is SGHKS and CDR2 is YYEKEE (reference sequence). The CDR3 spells CASGTGDSNQPQHF. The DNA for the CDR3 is TGTGCCAGCGGGACAGGGGATAGCAATCAGCCCCAGCATTTT.

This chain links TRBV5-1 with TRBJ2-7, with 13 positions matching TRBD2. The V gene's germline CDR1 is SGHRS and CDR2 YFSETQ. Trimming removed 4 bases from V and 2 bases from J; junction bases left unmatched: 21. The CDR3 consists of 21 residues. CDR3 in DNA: TGCGCCAGCAGCCCCCAGGGGTTCACCAACATCGGGACTAGCGGGGCCTACGAGCAGTACTTC. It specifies CASSPQGFTNIGTSGAYEQYF.

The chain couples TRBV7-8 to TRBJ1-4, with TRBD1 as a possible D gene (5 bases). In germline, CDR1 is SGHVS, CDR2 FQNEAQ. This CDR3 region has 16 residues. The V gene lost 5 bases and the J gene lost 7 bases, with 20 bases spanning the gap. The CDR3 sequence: CASSLSNSERGEKLFF. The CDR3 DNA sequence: TGTGCCAGCAGCCTATCCAATTCCGAAAGGGGTGAAAAACTGTTTTTT.

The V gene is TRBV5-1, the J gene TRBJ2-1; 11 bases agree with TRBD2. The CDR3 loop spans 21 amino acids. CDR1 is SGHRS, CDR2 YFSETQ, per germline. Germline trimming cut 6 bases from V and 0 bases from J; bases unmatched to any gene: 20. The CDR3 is CASMGEGVPSGGSTSYNEQFF. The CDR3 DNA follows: TGCGCCAGCATGGGAGAGGGAGTGCCTAGCGGGGGGTCTACCTCCTACAATGAGCAGTTCTTC.

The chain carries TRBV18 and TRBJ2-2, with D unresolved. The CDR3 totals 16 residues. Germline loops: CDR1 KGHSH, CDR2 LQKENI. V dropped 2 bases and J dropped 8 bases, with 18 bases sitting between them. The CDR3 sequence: CASSPVTVQSKGELFF. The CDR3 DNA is TGTGCCAGCTCACCAGTTACAGTTCAATCTAAGGGGGAGCTGTTTTTT.

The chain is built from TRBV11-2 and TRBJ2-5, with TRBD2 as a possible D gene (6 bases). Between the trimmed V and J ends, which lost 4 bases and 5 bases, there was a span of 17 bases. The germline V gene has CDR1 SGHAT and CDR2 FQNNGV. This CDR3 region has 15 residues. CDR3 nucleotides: TGTGCCAGCAGCTCTAACCGGGCTGGGAGGGAGACCCAGTACTTC. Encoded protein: CASSSNRAGRETQYF.